Below, one TCR beta chain is given with its context. The antigen remains undetermined. The data originate from a study of molecular identifiers for immune sequencing clone quantification. Notes on the study in general: Highly expanded clones may be undercounted when identical TCR molecules share barcodes.

This CDR3 comprises 14 residues. Trimming left V 0 bases short and J 3 bases short, with 8 bases between. CDR1 and CDR2 (germline): SGHNT, YENEEA. Preparation methods for the bulk TCR libraries were those previously described, with listed TCR primers. TCRdb re-called the PCR reads with MiXCR, one entry per CDR3 protein. Of hundreds of thousands of distinct CDR3 sequences listed, about 20% are singletons. Input material: naive CD8+ T cells from blood, with Jurkat cell RNA spiked in. Noted subset: FACS-sorted CD8+CD4-CCR7+CD45RA+ naive T cells. The receptor comes from a human donor in good health. Some libraries in this study had Jurkat cell RNA spiked in. The chain combines TRBV11-3 with TRBJ1-1; no clear D gene. CDR3 bases: TGTGCCAGCAGCTTAGAAGCCGGGGACACTGAAGCTTTCTTT. Amino acid sequence: CASSLEAGDTEAFF.